What follows are 12 T cell receptor beta chains derived from one specimen sequenced in a study of human T cells and chemical hapten exposure. Time point meaning: pre-sensitization, week 0. Treatment reported: therapeutic diphenylcyclopropenone sensitization with weekly scalp DPC. Using its own MiXCR run on the RACE reads, TCRdb lists one record per CDR3 protein. The sample lists about 40,000 distinct CDR3 sequences, approximately 10% seen once, with around 6.3% in the top ten. This sample comprised whole blood, obtained in connection with sensitization to the hapten diphenylcyclopropenone (DPC). The receptors were sampled from a man aged 25 to 40 with alopecia areata. Some clones in this sample may be carry-over from other donors' samples.

This clonotype was observed at least ten times. The chain recombines TRBV7-3 with TRBJ2-5; 7 nucleotides match TRBD2. The CDR3 is made up of 13 amino acids. CDR1 SGHTA and CDR2 FQGTGA come from the germline V gene. The junction had 1 base not matched to a gene; V was cut back by 5 bases and J by 1 base. CDR3 sequence (DNA): TGTGCCAGCAGCCGGGGGGTCCAAGAGACCCAGTACTTC. Protein product: CASSRGVQETQYF.

The rearrangement links TRBV29-1 to TRBJ1-5, with a weak D call TRBD1 (5 bases). Between the trimmed V and J ends, which lost 7 bases and 0 bases, there was a span of 7 bases. Per the germline V gene, CDR1 is SQVTM and CDR2 is ANQGSEA. The CDR3 spans 12 residues. This chain's CDR3 is CSAGSSNQPQHF. CDR3 DNA sequence: TGCAGCGCAGGGTCTAGCAATCAGCCCCAGCATTTT.

This clonotype was observed a handful of times. J is TRBJ2-1 and V is TRBV18; tentatively, D is TRBD1 (6 bases). The germline V gene has CDR1 KGHSH and CDR2 LQKENI. Trimming pared 1 base from V and 10 bases from J, leaving 14 bases between. The length of the CDR3 is 14 residues. CDR3 nucleotides: TGTGCCAGCTCACCACAGGCAGGGGAAAGGGAGCAGTTCTTC. It is translated as CASSPQAGEREQFF.

This clonotype came up a few times. The CDR3 DNA reads TGTGCCAGCAGCCGCCCTCACACCGGGGAGCTGTTTTTT. Amino acid sequence: CASSRPHTGELFF. This rearrangement joins TRBV14 to TRBJ2-2; no reliable D call. V was pared by 4 bases and J by 3 bases, with 6 bases between. Germline-derived CDR1 and CDR2 are SGHDN and FVKESK. CDR3 length: 13 amino acids.

The V and J genes are TRBV10-3 and TRBJ1-5, with a possible D match to TRBD1 (5 bases). This CDR3 has 14 residues. Germline assignment: CDR1 ENHRY and CDR2 SYGVKD. Trimming stripped 0 bases from V and 7 bases from J, with 10 bases between. The DNA of the CDR3 is TGTGCCATCAGTGAGTCGGGGACGACACAGCCCCAGCATTTT. As protein: CAISESGTTQPQHF.

The rearrangement joins TRBV4-1 to TRBJ2-3; no clear D. V was shortened by 1 base and J by 0 bases, with 8 bases between the two germline ends. This CDR3 contains 15 residues. CDR1 is MGHRA, CDR2 YSYEKL, per germline. The CDR3 DNA is TGCGCCAGCAGCCAAGCATGGCGGAGCACAGATACGCAGTATTTT. This codes for CASSQAWRSTDTQYF.

In its sample, this clonotype was seen a few times. The genes are TRBV20-1 and TRBJ2-5; TRBD2 matches at 9 bases. V lost 4 bases and J lost 2; bases outside the gene matches: 2. The CDR3 is 13 residues long. Germline V lookup: CDR1 DFQATT, CDR2 SNEGSKA (reference sequence). The CDR3 reads CSATAGGQETQYF. CDR3 DNA: TGCAGTGCTACCGCGGGGGGGCAAGAGACCCAGTACTTC.

This clonotype occurred a few times. The chain links TRBV28 to TRBJ2-3; 12 bases are shared with TRBD2. V lost 6 bases, J lost 4 bases, and 5 bases stayed unmatched. The CDR3 has 15 residues. CDR1 MDHEN and CDR2 SYDVKM come from the germline V gene. CDR3 in amino acids: CASRLTSGRADTQYF. For the CDR3, the DNA is TGTGCCAGCAGATTGACTAGCGGGAGAGCAGATACGCAGTATTTT.

A few counts support this clonotype. V and J are TRBV20-1 and TRBJ2-1; 14 positions agree with TRBD2. CDR1 and CDR2 from the germline V gene are DFQATT and SNEGSKA (reference sequence). The CDR3 has 14 residues. With 3 bases clipped from V and 13 bases from J, the junction kept 8 bases outside the gene matches. CDR3 DNA sequence: TGCAGTGCTAGTTCGGGACTAGCGGGAGTGAATCAGTTCTTC. This sequence encodes CSASSGLAGVNQFF.

This clonotype was seen at least ten times. The rearrangement joins TRBV7-6 to TRBJ2-1, with TRBD2 matching over 12 bases. The CDR3 is 19 residues long. Germline CDR1 and CDR2: SGHVS and FNYEAQ. V gave up 1 base and J gave up 4 bases; unmatched junction bases: 11. Here the CDR3 DNA reads TGTGCCAGCAGCTTAGACCCGTCTCCCCTAGCGGGAGGGTACAATGAGCAGTTCTTC. Protein sequence: CASSLDPSPLAGGYNEQFF.

The sample holds many counts of this clonotype. At one of its ends the junction is not consistent with the germline gene, which may arise from a read error. The chain uses TRBV7-8 and TRBJ2-2, with 9 positions matching TRBD1. Per germline, CDR1 SGHVS and CDR2 FQNEAQ. The CDR3 runs 16 residues. The CDR3 nucleotides are TGTGCCAGCCGCTTCAGTCCGGGACAGGGTGCCGGGGAGCTGTTTTTT. It is translated as CASRFSPGQGAGELFF.

This clonotype has ten or more counts. This chain links TRBV6-2 or TRBV6-3 with TRBJ1-5, with 7 bases aligning to TRBD1. J gave up 2 bases and V 2 bases, and 6 bases lay outside the gene matches. This CDR3 spans 16 amino acids. The germline gives CDR1 MNHEY, CDR2 SVGEGT. The CDR3 DNA reads TGTGCCAGCAGTTACGGACCAGGGGGAGGCAATCAGCCCCAGCATTTT. As protein: CASSYGPGGGNQPQHF.